This entry concerns a single T cell receptor (beta chain). Its specificity is not known. TCRdb's copy holds only in-frame clones and misses some; the assay was immunoSEQ multiplex PCR. The sample has about 10,000 clones, less than 65% seen once. This sample was included in a study of OX40 agonist ivuxolimab in advanced cancers. Findings of the study overall: Compared with CD4+, CD8+ T cells on average had more expanded clones.

The CDR3 loop spans 15 amino acids. Germline V CDR1 and CDR2: MNHEY, SVGAGI. Trimming shortened V by 0 bases and J by 8 bases, and 14 bases separated the two germline ends. This sample comprised CD4+ or CD8+ T cells sorted from blood, obtained in a trial of the OX40 agonist ivuxolimab. This chain links TRBV6-5 with TRBJ2-1; D is ambiguous. The receptor was derived from an adult with an advanced solid tumor such as melanoma, head and neck, liver or kidney cancer. The CDR3 region has the DNA TGTGCCAGCAGTTACTCGATTCTGGGAAACGATGAGCAGTTCTTC. Its protein product is CASSYSILGNDEQFF.